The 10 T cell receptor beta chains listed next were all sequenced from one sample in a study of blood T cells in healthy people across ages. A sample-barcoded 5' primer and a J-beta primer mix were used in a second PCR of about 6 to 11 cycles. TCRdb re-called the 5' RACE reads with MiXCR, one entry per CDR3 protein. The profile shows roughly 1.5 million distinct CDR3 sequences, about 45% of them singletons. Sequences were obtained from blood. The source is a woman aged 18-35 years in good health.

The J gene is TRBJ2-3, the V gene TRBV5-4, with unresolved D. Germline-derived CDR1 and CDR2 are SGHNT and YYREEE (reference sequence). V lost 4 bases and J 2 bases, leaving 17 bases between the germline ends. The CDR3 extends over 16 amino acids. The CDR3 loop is CASSNWMGGSTDTQYF. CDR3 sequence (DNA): TGTGCCAGCAGCAACTGGATGGGCGGCTCCACAGATACGCAGTATTTT.

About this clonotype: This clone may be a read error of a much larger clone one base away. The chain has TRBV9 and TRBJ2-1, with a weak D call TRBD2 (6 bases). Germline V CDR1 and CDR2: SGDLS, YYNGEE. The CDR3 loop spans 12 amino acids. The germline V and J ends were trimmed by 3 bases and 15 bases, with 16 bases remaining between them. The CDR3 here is CASSAHTGVVFF. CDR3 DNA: TGTGCCAGCAGCGCGCACACGGGGGTGGTGTTCTTC.

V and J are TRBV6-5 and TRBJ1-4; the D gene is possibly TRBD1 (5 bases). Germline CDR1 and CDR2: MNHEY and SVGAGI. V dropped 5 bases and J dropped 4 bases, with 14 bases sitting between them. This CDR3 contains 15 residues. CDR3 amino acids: CASSPPGTSNEKLFF. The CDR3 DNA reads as TGTGCCAGCAGTCCCCCAGGGACGAGTAATGAAAAACTGTTTTTT.

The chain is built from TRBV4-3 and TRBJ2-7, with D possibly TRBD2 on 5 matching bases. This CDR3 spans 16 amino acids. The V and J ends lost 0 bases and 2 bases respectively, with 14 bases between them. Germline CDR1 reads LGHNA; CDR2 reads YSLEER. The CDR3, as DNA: TGCGCCAGCAGCCAAGATATAACGGGGTTTGCCTACGAGCAGTACTTC. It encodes CASSQDITGFAYEQYF.

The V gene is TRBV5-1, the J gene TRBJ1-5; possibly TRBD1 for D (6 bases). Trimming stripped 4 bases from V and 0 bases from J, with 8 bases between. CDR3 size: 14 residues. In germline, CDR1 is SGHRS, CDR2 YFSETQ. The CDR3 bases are TGCGCCAGCAGCAAGGACAGTAGCAATCAGCCCCAGCATTTT. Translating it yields CASSKDSSNQPQHF.

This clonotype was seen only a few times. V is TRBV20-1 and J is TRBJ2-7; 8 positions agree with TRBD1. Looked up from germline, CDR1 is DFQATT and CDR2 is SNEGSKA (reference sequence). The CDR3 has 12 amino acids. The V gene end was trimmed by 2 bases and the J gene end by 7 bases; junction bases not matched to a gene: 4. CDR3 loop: CSARQGADEQYF. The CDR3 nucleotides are TGCAGTGCTAGACAGGGGGCGGATGAGCAGTACTTC.

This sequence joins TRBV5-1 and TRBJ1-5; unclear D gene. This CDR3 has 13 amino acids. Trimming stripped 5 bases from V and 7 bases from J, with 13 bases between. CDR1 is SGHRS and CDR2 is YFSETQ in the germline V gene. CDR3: CASRPNPDQPQHF. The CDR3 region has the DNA TGCGCCAGCAGACCCAACCCTGACCAGCCCCAGCATTTT.

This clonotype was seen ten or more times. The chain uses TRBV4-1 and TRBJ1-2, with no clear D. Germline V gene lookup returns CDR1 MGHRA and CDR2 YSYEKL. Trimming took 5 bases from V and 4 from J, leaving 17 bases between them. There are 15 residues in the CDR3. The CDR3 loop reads CASSNHRGIIYGYTF. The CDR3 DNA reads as TGCGCCAGCAGCAACCACAGAGGGATAATCTATGGCTACACCTTC.

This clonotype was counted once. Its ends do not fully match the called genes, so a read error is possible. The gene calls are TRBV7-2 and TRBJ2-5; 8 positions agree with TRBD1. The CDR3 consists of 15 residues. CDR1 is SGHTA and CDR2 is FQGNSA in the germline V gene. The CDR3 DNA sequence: TGTGCCAGCAGCTTCGGACAGGGTGGAGAAGAGGCCCAGTACTTC. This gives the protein CASSFGQGGEEAQYF.

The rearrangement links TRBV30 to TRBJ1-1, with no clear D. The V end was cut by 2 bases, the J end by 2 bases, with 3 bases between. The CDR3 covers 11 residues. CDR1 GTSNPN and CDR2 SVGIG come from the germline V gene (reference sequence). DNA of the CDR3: TGTGCCTGGAGTCTCAACACTGAAGCTTTCTTT. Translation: CAWSLNTEAFF.